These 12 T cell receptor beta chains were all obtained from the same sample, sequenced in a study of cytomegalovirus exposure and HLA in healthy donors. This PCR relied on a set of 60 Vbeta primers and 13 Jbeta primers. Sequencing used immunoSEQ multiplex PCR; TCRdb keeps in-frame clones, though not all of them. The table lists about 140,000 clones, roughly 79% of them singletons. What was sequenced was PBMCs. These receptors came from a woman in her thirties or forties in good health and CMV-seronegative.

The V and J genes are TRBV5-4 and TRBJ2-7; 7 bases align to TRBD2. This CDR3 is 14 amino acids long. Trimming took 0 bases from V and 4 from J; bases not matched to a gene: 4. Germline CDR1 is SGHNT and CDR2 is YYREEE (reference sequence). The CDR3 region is CASSLDLAAYEQYF. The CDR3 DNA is TGTGCCAGCAGCTTGGATCTAGCGGCGTACGAGCAGTACTTC. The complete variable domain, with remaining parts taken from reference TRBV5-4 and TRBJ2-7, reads ETGVTQSPTHLIKTRGQQVTLRCSSQSGHNTVSWYQQALGQGPQFIFQYYREEENGRGNFPPRFSGLQFPNYSSELNVNALELDDSALYLCASSLDLAAYEQYFGPGTRLTVT.

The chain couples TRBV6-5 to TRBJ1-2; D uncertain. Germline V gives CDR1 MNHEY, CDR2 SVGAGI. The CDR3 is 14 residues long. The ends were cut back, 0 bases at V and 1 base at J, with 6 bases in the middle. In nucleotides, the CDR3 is TGTGCCAGCAGTTACTCGAGATTTAACTATGGCTACACCTTC. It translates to CASSYSRFNYGYTF.

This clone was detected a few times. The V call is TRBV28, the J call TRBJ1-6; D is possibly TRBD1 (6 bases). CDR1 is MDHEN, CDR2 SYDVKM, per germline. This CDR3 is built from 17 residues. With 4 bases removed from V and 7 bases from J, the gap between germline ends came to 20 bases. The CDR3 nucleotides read TGTGCCAGCAGTTCCTACGGGGGGGGCAGGGTCAATTCACCCCTCCACTTT. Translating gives CASSSYGGGRVNSPLHF.

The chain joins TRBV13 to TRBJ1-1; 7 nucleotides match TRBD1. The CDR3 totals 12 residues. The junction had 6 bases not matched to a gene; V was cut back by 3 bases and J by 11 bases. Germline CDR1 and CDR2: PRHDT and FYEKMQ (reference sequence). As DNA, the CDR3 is TGTGCCAGCAGCTTCCCAGGGGGAGAGGCTTTCTTT. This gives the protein CASSFPGGEAFF.

The CDR3 DNA reads TGTGCCAGCAGTTGGGGACTAGCGGGAATTTACGAGCAGTACTTC. It specifies CASSWGLAGIYEQYF. The rearrangement joins TRBV6-5 to TRBJ2-7; 13 bases are shared with TRBD2. Germline V gene lookup returns CDR1 MNHEY and CDR2 SVGAGI. The V segment lost 4 bases and the J segment 4 bases; nucleotides outside the gene matches: 4. The CDR3 length is 15 residues.

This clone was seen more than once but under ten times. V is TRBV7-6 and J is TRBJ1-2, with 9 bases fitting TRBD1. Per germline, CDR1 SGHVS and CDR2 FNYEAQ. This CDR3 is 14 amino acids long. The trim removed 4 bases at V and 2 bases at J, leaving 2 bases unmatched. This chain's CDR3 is CASSSDRGNYGYTF. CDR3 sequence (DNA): TGTGCCAGCAGCTCTGACAGGGGGAACTATGGCTACACCTTC. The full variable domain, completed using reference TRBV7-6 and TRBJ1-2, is GAGVSQSPRYKVTKRGQDVALRCDPISGHVSLYWYRQALGQGPEFLTYFNYEAQQDKSGLPNDRFSAERPEGSISTLTIQRTEQRDSAMYRCASSSDRGNYGYTFGSGTRLTVV.

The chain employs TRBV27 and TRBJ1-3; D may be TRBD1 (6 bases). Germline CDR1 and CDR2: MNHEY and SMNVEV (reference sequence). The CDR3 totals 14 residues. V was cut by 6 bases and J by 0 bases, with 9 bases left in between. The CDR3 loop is CASSATGSGNTIYF. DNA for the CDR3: TGTGCCAGCAGCGCGACAGGCTCTGGAAACACCATATATTTT.

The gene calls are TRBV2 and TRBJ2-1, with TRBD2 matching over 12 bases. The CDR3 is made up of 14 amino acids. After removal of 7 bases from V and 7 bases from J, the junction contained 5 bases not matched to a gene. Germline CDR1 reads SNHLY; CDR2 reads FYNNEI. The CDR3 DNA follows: TGTGCCAGCAAGACTAGCGGGAGTGAGAATGAGCAGTTCTTC. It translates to CASKTSGSENEQFF.

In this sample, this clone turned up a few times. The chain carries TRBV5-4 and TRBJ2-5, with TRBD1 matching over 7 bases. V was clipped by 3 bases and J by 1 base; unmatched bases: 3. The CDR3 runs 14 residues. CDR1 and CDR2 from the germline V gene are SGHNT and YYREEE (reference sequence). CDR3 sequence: CASSSGQTQETQYF. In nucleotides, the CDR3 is TGTGCCAGCAGCTCGGGACAGACCCAAGAGACCCAGTACTTC.

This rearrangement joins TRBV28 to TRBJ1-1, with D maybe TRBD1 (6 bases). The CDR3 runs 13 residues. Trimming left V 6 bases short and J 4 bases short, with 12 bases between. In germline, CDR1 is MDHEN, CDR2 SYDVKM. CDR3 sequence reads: CASRLQGSTEAFF. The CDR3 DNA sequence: TGTGCCAGCAGATTACAGGGAAGCACTGAAGCTTTCTTT.

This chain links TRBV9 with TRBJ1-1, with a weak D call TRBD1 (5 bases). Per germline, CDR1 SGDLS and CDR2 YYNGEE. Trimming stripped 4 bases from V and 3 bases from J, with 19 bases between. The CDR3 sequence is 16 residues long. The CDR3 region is CASSLAGGGWDTEAFF. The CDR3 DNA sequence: TGTGCCAGCAGCCTTGCGGGCGGGGGATGGGACACTGAAGCTTTCTTT.

CDR3 in amino acids: CASSSGDRGFMNTEAFF. CDR3 DNA sequence: TGTGCCAGCAGCTCGGGGGACAGAGGGTTTATGAACACTGAAGCTTTCTTT. V and J are TRBV7-3 and TRBJ1-1; 7 bases fit TRBD1. With V trimmed by 4 bases and J by 0 bases, 11 bases remained unmatched. From germline, CDR1 is SGHTA and CDR2 FQGTGA. The length of the CDR3 is 17 residues. The full variable domain, in which reference TRBV7-3 and TRBJ1-1 provide the parts outside the CDR3, is GAGVSQTPSNKVTEKGKYVELRCDPISGHTALYWYRQSLGQGPEFLIYFQGTGAADDSGLPNDRFFAVRPEGSVSTLKIQRTERGDSAVYLCASSSGDRGFMNTEAFFGQGTRLTVV.